This section outlines one T cell receptor (beta chain) sequence together with its context. The data are from a study of identifying expanded T cells in peripheral blood. The data were produced by immunoSEQ multiplex PCR, yet TCRdb's version contains in-frame clones alone and is incomplete. The table records about 82,000 clones, approximately 90% of them present only once. CDR3 size: 16 residues. The V end was cut by 0 bases, the J end by 0 bases, with 9 bases between. Germline CDR1 MGHRA, CDR2 YSYEKL. The rearrangement uses TRBV4-1 and TRBJ1-5, with D possibly being TRBD1 (5 bases). This sequence was found in a person aged 18 to 70 in good health. Sequencing input: blood. CDR3: CASSQDQGASNQPQHF. Written as DNA, the CDR3 is TGCGCCAGCAGCCAAGACCAGGGAGCTAGCAATCAGCCCCAGCATTTT.